The 8 T cell receptor beta chains reported below all come from one sample, sequenced in a study of regulatory T cells in long-lasting Graves disease. Both iRepertoire HTBI primers and Arm-PCR of CDR3 regions were used to build the TCR beta libraries. Via MiXCR, TCRdb re-called the multiplex PCR reads, giving one row per CDR3 protein. The data hold approximately 230,000 distinct CDR3 sequences, with roughly 18% observed a single time. Time point of the sample: newly diagnosed GD, antithyroid drugs for less than 3 months. PBMCs provided the RNA from which the TCR library was made. The sequenced sample was peripheral blood mononuclear cells (PBMCs), obtained at new diagnosis, from a patient treated with antithyroid drugs. The receptor set was obtained from a female donor with Graves disease.

This clonotype was seen at least ten times. The chain is built from TRBV12-3 or TRBV12-4 and TRBJ2-5; D ambiguous. V lost 6 bases and J lost 0, with 8 bases in between. This CDR3 is built from 13 residues. This CDR3 is CASRDRNQETQYF. The CDR3 nucleotides are TGTGCCAGCAGGGACCGAAACCAAGAGACCCAGTACTTC.

This clonotype was picked up many times. This chain joins TRBV6-1 and TRBJ2-7, with TRBD2 matching over 7 bases. The J segment lost 2 bases and the V segment lost 11 bases, leaving 9 bases of the junction unmatched. The CDR3 extends over 13 amino acids. CDR1 is MNHNS, CDR2 SASEGT, per germline. The CDR3 DNA reads as TGTGCCGGATCCAGCGGGAACGCCTACGAGCAGTACTTC. This gives the protein CAGSSGNAYEQYF.

This chain joins TRBV19 and TRBJ1-4; 10 nucleotides agree with TRBD1. Germline values: CDR1 LNHDA, CDR2 SQIVND (reference sequence). J was trimmed by 8 bases and V by 6 bases; bases with no gene match: 9. This CDR3 has 15 amino acids. Written as DNA, the CDR3 is TGTGCCAGTAGCCCGTCCGGGACAGGGGAGGAAAAACTGTTTTTT. This encodes CASSPSGTGEEKLFF. Looking up the rest from reference TRBV19 and TRBJ1-4 gives the full variable domain: DGGITQSPKYLFRKEGQNVTLSCEQNLNHDAMYWYRQDPGQGLRLIYYSQIVNDFQKGDIAEGYSVSREKKESFPLTVTSAQKNPTAFYLCASSPSGTGEEKLFFGSGTQLSVL.

This clonotype was recorded at least ten times. The rearrangement uses TRBV12-3 or TRBV12-4 and TRBJ2-2; 8 nucleotides match TRBD2. This CDR3 contains 15 residues. Germline trimming cut 6 bases from V and 6 bases from J; bases unmatched to any gene: 9. CDR3 DNA sequence: TGTGCCAGCAGAAGAACGGGACTAGGCGCCGGGGAGCTGTTTTTT. Translating it yields CASRRTGLGAGELFF.

The sample holds many counts of this clonotype. V is TRBV6-1 and J is TRBJ2-1, with a weak D call TRBD1 (6 bases). CDR3 length equals 13 residues. CDR1 is MNHNS and CDR2 is SASEGT in the germline V gene. Trimming took off 4 bases at V and 3 bases at J, with 7 bases between the two ends. The CDR3 is CASSGDIYNEQFF. The CDR3 DNA sequence: TGTGCCAGCAGTGGGGACATCTACAATGAGCAGTTCTTC.

This clonotype was counted many times. This chain links TRBV5-1 with TRBJ1-1; D might be TRBD1 (5 bases). This CDR3 comprises 14 residues. Germline V gene data show CDR1 as SGHRS and CDR2 as YFSETQ. Trimming removed 0 bases at V and 4 bases at J, with 10 bases between. The CDR3 region has the DNA TGCGCCAGCAGCTTGGCGGGGGTGGGCACTGAAGCTTTCTTT. This gives the protein CASSLAGVGTEAFF.

The rearrangement uses TRBV6-1 and TRBJ2-7, with D possibly matching TRBD2 (6 bases). The CDR3 covers 14 residues. Per the germline V gene, CDR1 is MNHNS and CDR2 is SASEGT. The ends were cut back, 6 bases at V and 1 base at J, with 13 bases in the middle. CDR3 nucleotide sequence: TGTGCCAGCAGGTTCCGGGACTTATCCTACGAGCAGTACTTC. This codes for CASRFRDLSYEQYF.

This clonotype was seen ten or more times. The J gene is TRBJ1-2, the V gene TRBV6-2 or TRBV6-3; TRBD1 aligns across 7 bases. Germline CDR1 reads MNHEY; CDR2 reads SVGEGT. The J segment lost 8 bases and the V segment lost 4 bases, leaving 10 bases of the junction unmatched. CDR3 size: 14 residues. In DNA form, the CDR3 reads TGTGCCAGCAGTTCCTTCGACCGACAGGGCGGCTACACCTTC. Amino acid sequence: CASSSFDRQGGYTF.